One sample yielded the 9 T cell receptor beta chains listed below, sequenced in a study of blood T cell repertoires in COVID-19. Clones were sequenced by immunoSEQ multiplex PCR, and TCRdb holds only the in-frame ones, with some missing. The table records about 120,000 clones, 85% to 90% of them present only once. The source material was peripheral blood. The source is a man of 80 years or more with acute or convalescent COVID-19.

In this sample, this clone turned up once. The gene calls are TRBV5-1 and TRBJ2-7; tentatively, D is TRBD2 (5 bases). Trimming removed 4 bases from V and 3 bases from J, with 14 bases in between. This CDR3 has 14 amino acids. Germline V CDR1 and CDR2: SGHRS, YFSETQ. CDR3 nucleotides: TGCGCCAGCAGCCGCACGGGATCAAACTACGAGCAGTACTTC. As protein: CASSRTGSNYEQYF.

The table lists this clone with a count of one. The chain has TRBV4-1 and TRBJ1-2; perhaps TRBD1 as D (6 bases). Per the germline V gene, CDR1 is MGHRA and CDR2 is YSYEKL. The CDR3 is 14 residues long. Trimming took 0 bases from V and 1 from J, leaving 6 bases between them. In nucleotides, the CDR3 is TGCGCCAGCAGCCAAGAACAGGGTAACTATGGCTACACCTTC. Translation gives CASSQEQGNYGYTF.

The rearrangement links TRBV12-5 to TRBJ2-5; TRBD1 matches 9 bases. This CDR3 has 14 residues. Trimming at V came to 5 bases and at J to 5 bases, leaving 6 bases not matched to a gene. Germline lookup yields CDR1 LGHNT and CDR2 FRNRAP. The DNA of the CDR3 is TGTGCTAGTGGTCCTGGGACAGGGTTGGAGACCCAGTACTTC. Translated, it gives CASGPGTGLETQYF.

V and J are TRBV5-1 and TRBJ1-1; no reliable D call. Trimming cost V 4 bases and J 6 bases, with 13 bases left between them. Germline CDR1 is SGHRS and CDR2 is YFSETQ. This CDR3 contains 13 residues. The CDR3 DNA is TGCGCCAGCAGCCCGTCGGGGATAGCTGAAGCTTTCTTT. It yields the protein CASSPSGIAEAFF. Looking up the rest from reference TRBV5-1 and TRBJ1-1 gives the full variable domain: KAGVTQTPRYLIKTRGQQVTLSCSPISGHRSVSWYQQTPGQGLQFLFEYFSETQRNKGNFPGRFSGRQFSNSRSEMNVSTLELGDSALYLCASSPSGIAEAFFGQGTRLTVV.

This clone was picked up a small number of times. This chain links TRBV27 with TRBJ1-1, with TRBD1 as a possible D gene (6 bases). The length of the CDR3 is 14 residues. Germline CDR1 and CDR2: MNHEY and SMNVEV (reference sequence). V lost 5 bases to trimming and J lost 0 bases, with 10 bases between them. This chain's CDR3 is CASSRDTMNTEAFF. The CDR3, as DNA: TGTGCCAGCAGTCGGGACACGATGAACACTGAAGCTTTCTTT.

The chain is built from TRBV19 and TRBJ2-3, with 7 bases lining up with TRBD1. The V gene end was trimmed by 4 bases and the J gene end by 2 bases; junction bases not matched to a gene: 3. The length of the CDR3 is 14 residues. The germline V gene has CDR1 LNHDA and CDR2 SQIVND (reference sequence). In nucleotides, the CDR3 is TGTGCCAGTAGTAGCGACAGGGTCACAGATACGCAGTATTTT. As protein: CASSSDRVTDTQYF.

This clone was recorded only once. This chain connects TRBV20-1 to TRBJ2-3; D may be TRBD2 (5 bases). Germline V gene sequence: CDR1 DFQATT, CDR2 SNEGSKA (reference sequence). The CDR3 is 11 amino acids. The CDR3 coding sequence is TGCAGGGGAGTCTCGGGGGATACGCAGTATTTT. Translating it yields CRGVSGDTQYF.

The V gene is TRBV13, the J gene TRBJ2-7; TRBD2 aligns across 16 bases. Germline lookup yields CDR1 PRHDT and CDR2 FYEKMQ (reference sequence). The ends lost 5 bases at V and 7 bases at J; junction bases unmatched: 5. The CDR3 runs 15 residues. The CDR3 DNA is TGTGCCAGCAGCGCCGCGGGACTAGCGGGAGGGGAGCAGTACTTC. Residues: CASSAAGLAGGEQYF.

V gene TRBV12-5 combines with J gene TRBJ2-1, with a possible D match to TRBD1 (5 bases). The CDR3 runs 15 residues. The V and J ends lost 1 base and 5 bases respectively, with 12 bases between them. In germline, CDR1 is LGHNT, CDR2 FRNRAP. The CDR3 sequence: CASGLDRLLNNEQFF. CDR3 in DNA: TGTGCTAGTGGTTTGGACAGGTTATTGAACAATGAGCAGTTCTTC. The full variable domain, completed using reference TRBV12-5 and TRBJ2-1, is DARVTQTPRHKVTEMGQEVTMRCQPILGHNTVFWYRQTMMQGLELLAYFRNRAPLDDSGMPKDRFSAEMPDATLATLKIQPSEPRDSAVYFCASGLDRLLNNEQFFGPGTRLTVL.